The clone carrying this TCR beta chain has ten or more counts. Its target is not known. Cells stained for CD3, CD4, CD8, CD45RA and CD27 were sorted into four subsets. Germline V CDR1 and CDR2: KGHSH, LQKENI. V gave up 4 bases and J gave up 6 bases; unmatched junction bases: 8. This CDR3 has 16 residues. This sample stems from a study of naive and memory T cell subsets. General study points: Clonotypes are single alpha or beta chains, not paired receptors.

An equimolar mix of two oligonucleotides served as the beta constant-region primer for TRBC1 and TRBC2. TCRdb ran MiXCR on the UMI-ligation and nested PCR reads and lists one entry per CDR3 protein. The table records under 150,000 distinct CDR3 sequences, more than 15% of them present only once. The sequence was collected from a human donor in good health. Sequenced sample: naive CD4+ T cells from blood. J is TRBJ2-1 and V is TRBV18, with 11 bases identical to TRBD2. The CDR3 region is CASSRLAGGPVNEQFF. CDR3 bases: TGTGCCAGCTCACGTTTAGCGGGAGGGCCGGTCAATGAGCAGTTCTTC.